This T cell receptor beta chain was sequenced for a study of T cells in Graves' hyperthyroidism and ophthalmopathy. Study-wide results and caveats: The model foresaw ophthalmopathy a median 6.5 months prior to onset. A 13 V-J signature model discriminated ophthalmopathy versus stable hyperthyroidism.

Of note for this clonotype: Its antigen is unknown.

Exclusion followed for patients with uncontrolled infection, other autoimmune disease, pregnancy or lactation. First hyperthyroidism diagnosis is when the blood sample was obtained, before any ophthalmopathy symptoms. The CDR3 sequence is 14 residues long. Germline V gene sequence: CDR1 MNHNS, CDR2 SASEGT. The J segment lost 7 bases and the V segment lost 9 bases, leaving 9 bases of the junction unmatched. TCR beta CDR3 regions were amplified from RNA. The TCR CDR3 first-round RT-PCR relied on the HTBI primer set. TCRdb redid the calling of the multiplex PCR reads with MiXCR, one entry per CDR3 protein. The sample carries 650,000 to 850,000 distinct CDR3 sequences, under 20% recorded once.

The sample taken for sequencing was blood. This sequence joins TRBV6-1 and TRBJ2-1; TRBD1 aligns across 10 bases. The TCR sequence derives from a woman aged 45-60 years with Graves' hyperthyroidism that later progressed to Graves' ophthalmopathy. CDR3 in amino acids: CASTGTGELNEQFF. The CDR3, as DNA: TGTGCCAGTACCGGGACAGGGGAGTTAAATGAGCAGTTCTTC.